The 20 T cell receptor beta chains listed next were all sequenced from one sample in a study of radiation and T cells in renal cell carcinoma (dated by TCRdb to 2020 to 2022). The label giving this sample's time point can be read as: blood 4 weeks post-SBRT, at nephrectomy. In light of the paper, this sample's treatment or condition label describes: 15 Gy SBRT to primary tumor, nephrectomy 4 weeks later. The method behind the library was the immunoSEQ multiplex PCR assay. TCRdb stores this immuneACCESS table with in-frame sequences only. Part of the clones is absent; in the studies checked, under half of the shortfall reflects unresolved V genes, and no reason is known for the rest. The sample records some 31,000 clones, 81% of which are singletons. About 33% of the sample lies in the top ten. Sequenced material: blood, taken from a patient whose treatment included radiotherapy and nephrectomy. These receptors were taken from a man aged 60 to 75 with renal cell carcinoma.

Here the CDR3 reads CASSLRGLGEKLFF. The CDR3 region has the DNA TGCGCCAGCAGCTTGAGAGGTTTAGGCGAAAAACTGTTTTTT. The V and J genes are TRBV5-1 and TRBJ1-4; D not resolved. Germline CDR1 and CDR2: SGHRS and YFSETQ. V shed 1 base and J shed 8 bases, with 12 bases lying between them. The CDR3 totals 14 residues.

By sample fraction, this clone is hyperexpanded (1% or more). J is TRBJ2-2 and V is TRBV9; TRBD1 matches at 7 bases. The trim removed 2 bases at V and 0 bases at J, leaving 7 bases unmatched. Germline CDR1 and CDR2: SGDLS and YYNGEE. CDR3 length: 17 amino acids. This CDR3 is CASSVRRDRPNTGELFF. In DNA form, the CDR3 reads TGTGCCAGCAGCGTTCGCCGGGACAGACCGAACACCGGGGAGCTGTTTTTT.

Ten or more counts support this clone. The V gene is TRBV19, the J gene TRBJ1-5; the D is unclear. The V gene lost 1 base and the J gene lost 1 base, with 8 bases spanning the gap. Germline CDR1 reads LNHDA; CDR2 reads SQIVND (reference sequence). The CDR3 covers 15 residues. DNA of the CDR3: TGTGCCAGTAGTATAGTTATGGAGAGCAATCAGCCCCAGCATTTT. It encodes CASSIVMESNQPQHF.

Only one count was recorded for this clone. J is TRBJ1-5 and V is TRBV28; D is unresolved. V lost 3 bases to trimming and J lost 0 bases, with 3 bases between them. CDR1 MDHEN and CDR2 SYDVKM come from the germline V gene. There are 13 residues in the CDR3. The CDR3, as DNA: TGTGCCAGCAGTTTCCCTAGCAATCAGCCCCAGCATTTT. This encodes CASSFPSNQPQHF.

The rearrangement links TRBV2 to TRBJ2-3; TRBD2 matches 11 bases. The CDR3 length is 15 residues. In germline, CDR1 is SNHLY, CDR2 FYNNEI. V shed 6 bases, J shed 1 base, and the junction held 3 bases outside the gene matches. CDR3 sequence: CASRIAGGGTDTQYF. Here the CDR3 DNA reads TGTGCCAGCAGGATAGCGGGAGGGGGCACAGATACGCAGTATTTT.

J is TRBJ1-3 and V is TRBV6-5; TRBD1 might be the D (5 bases). Trimming left V 5 bases short and J 0 bases short, with 8 bases between. Germline CDR1 MNHEY, CDR2 SVGAGI. The CDR3 is made up of 14 amino acids. CDR3: CASSRQFSGNTIYF. The CDR3, as DNA: TGTGCCAGCAGTCGACAGTTCTCTGGAAACACCATATATTTT.

This clone was seen a single time. The chain's CDR3 is CASSLVGTGGDEQYF. For the CDR3, the DNA is TGCGCCAGCAGCTTGGTTGGGACAGGGGGGGACGAGCAGTACTTC. The rearrangement joins TRBV5-1 to TRBJ2-7, with TRBD1 matching 11 bases. CDR1 and CDR2 from the germline V gene are SGHRS and YFSETQ. The CDR3 has 15 amino acids. Trimming took 0 bases from V and 5 from J; bases not matched to a gene: 4.

The chain has TRBV19 and TRBJ1-5; D is uncertain. The ends were cut back, 2 bases at V and 4 bases at J, with 3 bases in the middle. This CDR3 comprises 12 residues. Germline V lookup: CDR1 LNHDA, CDR2 SQIVND (reference sequence). The CDR3 loop reads CASSISNQPQHF. DNA for the CDR3: TGTGCCAGTAGTATAAGTAATCAGCCCCAGCATTTT.

In regard to this clone: The junction departs from germline at one end; a sequencing error may be responsible. The rearrangement links TRBV19 to TRBJ1-2, with D possibly being TRBD1 (6 bases). The germline V gene encodes CDR1 LNHDA and CDR2 SQIVND (reference sequence). This CDR3 has 12 amino acids. The CDR3 nucleotides read TGTGCCAGTAGAGGACTGGACAGCTCAAACCTCTTC. Protein sequence: CASRGLDSSNLF.

The V call is TRBV13, the J call TRBJ2-1; TRBD2 matches 7 bases. Losses at the gene ends were 0 bases for V and 5 bases for J; bases not matched to a gene: 7. There are 16 residues in the CDR3. The germline gives CDR1 PRHDT, CDR2 FYEKMQ (reference sequence). The CDR3 region is CASSLGREGPNNEQFF. Here the CDR3 DNA reads TGTGCCAGCAGCTTAGGGAGGGAGGGCCCTAACAATGAGCAGTTCTTC. The whole variable domain, filled in from reference TRBV13 and TRBJ2-1, reads AAGVIQSPRHLIKEKRETATLKCYPIPRHDTVYWYQQGPGQDPQFLISFYEKMQSDKGSIPDRFSAQQFSDYHSELNMSSLELGDSALYFCASSLGREGPNNEQFFGPGTRLTVL.

V gene TRBV29-1 combines with J gene TRBJ2-5; TRBD2 is a possible D gene (6 bases). The CDR3 is made up of 17 amino acids. The germline CDR1 and CDR2 sequences are SQVTM and ANQGSEA. Between the trimmed V and J ends, which lost 5 bases and 4 bases, there was a span of 26 bases. The CDR3 bases are TGCAGCGTTCTAGGCGGGGAGAGCAGATTATTTTTAGAGACCCAGTACTTC. Translating gives CSVLGGESRLFLETQYF.

This clone appeared once. This chain joins TRBV19 and TRBJ1-5, with TRBD1 matching 11 bases. CDR1 LNHDA and CDR2 SQIVND come from the germline V gene (reference sequence). Trimming at V came to 4 bases and at J to 6 bases, leaving 8 bases not matched to a gene. The CDR3 runs to 16 residues. CDR3 residues: CASSRSGQGATQPQHF. The CDR3 DNA reads as TGTGCCAGTAGTAGGTCCGGACAGGGGGCGACTCAGCCCCAGCATTTT. Complete variable domain (other parts from reference TRBV19 and TRBJ1-5): DGGITQSPKYLFRKEGQNVTLSCEQNLNHDAMYWYRQDPGQGLRLIYYSQIVNDFQKGDIAEGYSVSREKKESFPLTVTSAQKNPTAFYLCASSRSGQGATQPQHFGDGTRLSIL.

The genes are TRBV19 and TRBJ1-3; tentatively, D is TRBD1 (6 bases). The CDR3 spans 13 residues. V dropped 7 bases and J dropped 5 bases, with 12 bases sitting between them. The germline CDR1 and CDR2 sequences are LNHDA and SQIVND (reference sequence). The DNA of the CDR3 is TGTGCCAGTAAGGACAGTACGCGAAACACCATATATTTT. This sequence encodes CASKDSTRNTIYF.

With respect to this clone: One junction end disagrees with the germline gene, perhaps due to a read error. This sequence joins TRBV14 and TRBJ1-5; no clear D gene. This CDR3 contains 15 residues. The germline gives CDR1 SGHDN, CDR2 FVKESK. Here the CDR3 reads CAGSQDGSPNQPQHF. The CDR3 DNA follows: TGTGCCGGCAGCCAAGACGGCAGCCCCAATCAGCCCCAGCATTTT.

This sequence joins TRBV27 and TRBJ2-7; no reliable D call. There are 13 residues in the CDR3. CDR1 is MNHEY, CDR2 SMNVEV, per germline (reference sequence). Trimming took off 8 bases at V and 3 bases at J, with 14 bases between the two ends. The CDR3 DNA reads TGTGCCAGCTCCTCGCCCACGGTCTACGAGCAGTACTTC. Its protein is CASSSPTVYEQYF.

This chain connects TRBV18 to TRBJ2-7; D gene unclear. The CDR3 runs to 15 residues. V was shortened by 2 bases and J by 1 base, with 12 bases between the two germline ends. CDR1 is KGHSH, CDR2 LQKENI, per germline. DNA for the CDR3: TGTGCCAGCTCACCAATCGTTAGCAGATCCTACGAGCAGTACTTC. It encodes CASSPIVSRSYEQYF.

The DNA of the CDR3 is TGCGCCAGCAGAAGTCGGGAGGGCAATCAGCCCCAGCATTTT. Its translation: CASRSREGNQPQHF. V and J are TRBV10-2 and TRBJ1-5; no clear D. Trimming removed 6 bases from V and 2 bases from J, with 11 bases in between. This CDR3 region has 14 residues. Germline V gives CDR1 WSHSY, CDR2 SAAADI.

The rearrangement joins TRBV7-9 to TRBJ2-2, with D uncertain. The CDR3 sequence is 12 residues long. Per germline, CDR1 SEHNR and CDR2 FQNEAQ (reference sequence). Trimming shortened V by 3 bases and J by 3 bases, and 2 bases separated the two germline ends. The CDR3 protein is CASSLDTGELFF. The CDR3, as DNA: TGTGCCAGCAGCTTGGACACCGGGGAGCTGTTTTTT.

The CDR3 protein is CASSVGGRLATNEQYF. DNA for the CDR3: TGTGCCAGCAGCGTAGGTGGGAGACTAGCGACCAACGAGCAGTACTTC. This chain links TRBV9 with TRBJ2-7; 8 bases fit TRBD2. CDR3 length: 16 amino acids. J was trimmed by 5 bases and V by 0 bases; bases with no gene match: 10. The germline CDR1 and CDR2 sequences are SGDLS and YYNGEE.

The rearrangement uses TRBV7-6 and TRBJ2-6, with 8 positions matching TRBD1. CDR3 size: 18 residues. The junction had 4 bases not matched to a gene; V was cut back by 0 bases and J by 0 bases. Germline assignment: CDR1 SGHVS and CDR2 FNYEAQ. The CDR3 region is CASSLAGQVNSGANVLTF. CDR3 bases: TGTGCCAGCAGCTTAGCGGGACAGGTCAACTCTGGGGCCAACGTCCTGACTTTC.